A single sample is the source of the 2 T cell receptor beta chains below, sequenced in a study of T cells in women clearing cervical HPV infection. The method was immunoSEQ multiplex PCR; TCRdb's version includes in-frame clones alone and lacks a portion of them. In all, the sample yields more than 45,000 clones. Specimen: blood buffy coat. The receptors derive from a woman between 18 and 69 years old with a cervical HPV16 infection that either progressed to CIN3+ or cleared (not recorded which).

As regards this clone: The read is 3 residues too short to cover the CDR3 end, so that end is filled in from the germline J gene. The rearrangement joins TRBV7-3 to TRBJ2-1; 7 bases agree with TRBD2. The CDR3 is 13 residues long. V lost 5 bases, J lost 9 bases, and 7 bases stayed unmatched. Germline loops: CDR1 SGHTA, CDR2 FQGTGA. The CDR3 is CASSLTRGVEQFF. The CDR3 DNA, read in part, is TGTGCCAGCAGCCTCACCCGGGGGGTTGAG.

A remark on this clone: The read ends 3 residues early relative to the CDR3; the germline J gene fills the gap. The rearrangement joins TRBV7-6 to TRBJ1-1; 9 positions match TRBD1. This CDR3 contains 17 residues. The germline V gene encodes CDR1 SGHVS and CDR2 FNYEAQ. The J segment lost 1 base and the V segment lost 0 bases, leaving 6 bases of the junction unmatched. Here the CDR3 reads CASSLATGGGGNTEAFF. The DNA read from the CDR3 is TGTGCCAGCAGCTTAGCTACAGGGGGCGGAGGGAACACTGAA.